What follows is one T cell receptor (beta chain) and its context. What it recognizes is unknown. Analysis merged second doses at about 4 or about 12 weeks. The data were taken from a study of T cell responses to AZD1222 COVID-19 vaccine. The study, taken as a whole, reports: In the spike-specific TCR repertoire, nearly half reportedly target unmutated variant regions. Donors in the cohort were predominantly white British and more often female, and clonal diversity was possibly underestimated. Spike-specific TCR breadth and depth went up after people got two AZD1222 doses.

This CDR3 has 12 amino acids. The V gene's germline CDR1 is KGHSH and CDR2 LQKENI. Trimming left V 6 bases short and J 0 bases short, with 6 bases between. Using immunoSEQ multiplex PCR, the repertoire was profiled, and TCRdb retains in-frame clones only, with some absent. This table has approximately 150,000 clones, over 85% appearing once. Sequenced material: peripheral blood, taken 28 days after the second AZD1222 dose. The TCR comes from an adult who received the AZD1222 COVID-19 vaccine. V is TRBV18 and J is TRBJ2-7; no reliable D call. Here the CDR3 DNA reads TGTGCCAGCTCTCCGAACTCCTACGAGCAGTACTTC. It translates to CASSPNSYEQYF.